This T cell receptor beta chain was found in a study of long-term antiretroviral therapy in people with HIV. A v3.0 immunoSEQ assay was performed at survey level. TCRdb's table, derived via immunoSEQ multiplex PCR, lists solely in-frame clones and lacks some. The repertoire consists of tens of thousands of clones, with approximately 85% occurring once and the leading ten covering 14%. Germline V CDR1 and CDR2: SGHTA, FQGNSA. The CDR3 is 17 amino acids. V was trimmed by 4 bases and J by 0 bases, leaving 16 bases between them. The chain links TRBV7-2 to TRBJ2-4; D is ambiguous. The source was unsorted PBMCs, collected 2.9 years after starting antiretroviral therapy. This TCR derives from a man aged 50 or older with HIV. The CDR3 sequence is CASSSVALGLAKNIQYF. The CDR3 DNA sequence: TGTGCCAGCAGCTCCGTCGCCCTGGGTTTAGCCAAAAACATTCAGTACTTC.